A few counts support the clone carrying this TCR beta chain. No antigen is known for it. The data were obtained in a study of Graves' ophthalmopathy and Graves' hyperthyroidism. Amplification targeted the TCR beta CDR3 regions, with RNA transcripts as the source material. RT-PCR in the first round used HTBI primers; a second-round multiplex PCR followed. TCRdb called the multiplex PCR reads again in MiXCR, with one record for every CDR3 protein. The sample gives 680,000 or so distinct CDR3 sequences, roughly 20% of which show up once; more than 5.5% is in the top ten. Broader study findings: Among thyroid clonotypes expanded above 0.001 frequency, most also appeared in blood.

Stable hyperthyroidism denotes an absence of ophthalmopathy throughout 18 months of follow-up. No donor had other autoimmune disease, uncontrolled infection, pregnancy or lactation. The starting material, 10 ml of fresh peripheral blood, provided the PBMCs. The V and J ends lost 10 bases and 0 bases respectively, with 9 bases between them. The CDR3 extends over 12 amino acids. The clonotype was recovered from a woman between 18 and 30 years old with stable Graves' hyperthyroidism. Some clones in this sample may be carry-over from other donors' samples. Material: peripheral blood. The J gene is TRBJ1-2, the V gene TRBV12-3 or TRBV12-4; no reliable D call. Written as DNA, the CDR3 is TGTGCCACCTCCCCAGCTAACTATGGCTACACCTTC. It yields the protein CATSPANYGYTF.